The T cell receptor (beta chain) under discussion was sequenced for a study of CD8 T cells in ankylosing spondylitis. Study-wide findings and caveats: Reactive arthritis synovial fluid and blood were previously reported to contain some motif variants.

Germline CDR1 and CDR2: MNHNY and SVGAGI (reference sequence). The CDR3 is made up of 13 amino acids. V dropped 0 bases and J dropped 2 bases, with 5 bases sitting between them. TCRdb used MiXCR to reprocess the 5' RACE reads, holding one entry per CDR3 protein. Found here are approximately 35,000 distinct CDR3 sequences, about 11% of them singletons; the top ten hold 20%. The table lists this clonotype with many counts. The antigen is unknown. The genes are TRBV6-6 and TRBJ2-7; no clear D gene. This clonotype originated in a male donor with ankylosing spondylitis. Material: synovial fluid, either unsorted or a sorted T cell fraction (not recorded which). The CDR3: CASSYSNTYEQYF. CDR3 DNA: TGTGCCAGCAGTTACTCTAATACCTACGAGCAGTACTTC.